This TCR beta chain is from a study of blood T cell repertoires in COVID-19. At the level of the study: In each case, the material was cDNA or gDNA derived from T cells, B-cell-depleted T cells, or PBMCs.

Libraries were prepared by immunoSEQ multiplex PCR; TCRdb keeps only in-frame clonotypes and omits some of them. Of roughly 120,000 clones in the sample, 84% were seen once. Trimming took off 0 bases at V and 6 bases at J, with 17 bases between the two ends. Germline V CDR1 and CDR2: LGHDT, YNNKEL (reference sequence). The CDR3 has 17 amino acids. V gene TRBV3-1 (or the pseudogene TRBV3-2) combines with J gene TRBJ1-4; maybe TRBD1 (6 bases). The specimen sequenced was peripheral blood. This receptor was obtained from a woman at least 80 years old with active or convalescent COVID-19. The CDR3 is CASSQDETGWGYEKLFF. Written as DNA, the CDR3 is TGTGCCAGCAGCCAAGATGAGACAGGTTGGGGTTATGAAAAACTGTTTTTT.